This TCR beta chain was recovered during a study of beta chain features in type 1 diabetes. cDNA synthesis used the whole RNA isolate, giving expressed TCRB sequences. Generated by immunoSEQ multiplex PCR, the TCRdb table keeps only in-frame clones and is missing some. The sample has roughly 340,000 clones, approximately 13% seen once. CDR1 and CDR2 from the germline V gene are LGHNA and YNFKEQ. The CDR3 sequence is 15 residues long. Trimming shortened V by 4 bases and J by 8 bases, and 18 bases separated the two germline ends. Findings of the study overall: Patients with Type 1 diabetes showed moderately but significantly shorter TCRB CDR3s in all four CD4+ subsets.

Notes on this clone: Its target is unknown.

The source of this sequence is a woman in her late teens or twenties with type 1 diabetes. The material sequenced was naive CD4+ T cells from blood. This rearrangement joins TRBV4-2 to TRBJ2-1; D is ambiguous. In DNA form, the CDR3 reads TGTGCCAGCAGCCCCAGAATAGGAAGGAGTGATGAGCAGTTCTTC. This sequence encodes CASSPRIGRSDEQFF.